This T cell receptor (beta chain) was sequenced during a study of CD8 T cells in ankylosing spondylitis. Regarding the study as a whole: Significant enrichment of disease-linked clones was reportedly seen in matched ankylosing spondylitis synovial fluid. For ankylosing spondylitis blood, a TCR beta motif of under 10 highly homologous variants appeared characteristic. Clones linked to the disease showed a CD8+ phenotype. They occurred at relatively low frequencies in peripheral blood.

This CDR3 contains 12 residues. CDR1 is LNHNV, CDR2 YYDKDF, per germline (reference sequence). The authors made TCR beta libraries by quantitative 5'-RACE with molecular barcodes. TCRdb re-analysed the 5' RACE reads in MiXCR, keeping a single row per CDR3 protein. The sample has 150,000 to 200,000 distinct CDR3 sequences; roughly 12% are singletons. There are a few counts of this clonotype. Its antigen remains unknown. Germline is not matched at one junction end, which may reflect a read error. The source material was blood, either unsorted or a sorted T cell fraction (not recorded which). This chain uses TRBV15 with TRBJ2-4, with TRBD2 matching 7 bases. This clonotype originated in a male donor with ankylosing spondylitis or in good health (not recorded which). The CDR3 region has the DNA TGTGCCACCAGCAATTCCGGGACTATTAATAACTTC. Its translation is CATSNSGTINNF.